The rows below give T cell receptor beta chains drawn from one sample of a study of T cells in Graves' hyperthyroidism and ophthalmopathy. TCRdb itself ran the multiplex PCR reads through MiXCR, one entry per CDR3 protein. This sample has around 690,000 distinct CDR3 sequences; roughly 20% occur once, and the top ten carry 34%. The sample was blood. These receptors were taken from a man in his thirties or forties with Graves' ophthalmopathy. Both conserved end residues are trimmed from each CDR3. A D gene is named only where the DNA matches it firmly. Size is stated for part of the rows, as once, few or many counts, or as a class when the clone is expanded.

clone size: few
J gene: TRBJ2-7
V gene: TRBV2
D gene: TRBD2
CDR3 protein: ASSEGGTSGRAEQY

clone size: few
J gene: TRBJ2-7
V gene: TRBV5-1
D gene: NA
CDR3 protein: ASSEVFSSSYEQY

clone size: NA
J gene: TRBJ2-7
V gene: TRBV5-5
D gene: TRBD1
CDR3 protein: ASSLGSGTGFTYEQY

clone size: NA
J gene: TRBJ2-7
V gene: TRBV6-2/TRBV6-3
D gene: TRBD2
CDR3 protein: ASSYQAGGGYEQY

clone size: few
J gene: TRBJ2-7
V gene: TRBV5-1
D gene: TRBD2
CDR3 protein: ASSHPSGSHSYEQY

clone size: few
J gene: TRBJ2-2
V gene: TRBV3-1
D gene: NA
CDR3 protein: ASSQASLDTGELF

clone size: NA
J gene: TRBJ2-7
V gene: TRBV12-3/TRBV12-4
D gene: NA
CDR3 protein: ASSLTRSSYEQY

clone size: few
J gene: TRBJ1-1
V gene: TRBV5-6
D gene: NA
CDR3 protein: ASSLIWGLNTEAF

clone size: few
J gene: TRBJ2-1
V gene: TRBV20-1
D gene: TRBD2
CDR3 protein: SARLHYLSGRSYNEQF

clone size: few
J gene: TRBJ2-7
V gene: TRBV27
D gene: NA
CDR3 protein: ASSYKGSYEQY

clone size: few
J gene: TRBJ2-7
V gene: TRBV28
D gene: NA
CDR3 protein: ASSPINGGPYEQY

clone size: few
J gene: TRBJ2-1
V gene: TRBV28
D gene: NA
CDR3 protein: ASNIGGRKYNEQF

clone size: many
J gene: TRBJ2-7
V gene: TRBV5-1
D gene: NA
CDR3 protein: ASRSLGEGEQY

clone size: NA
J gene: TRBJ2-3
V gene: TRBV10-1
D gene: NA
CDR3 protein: ASSGTDYTDTQY

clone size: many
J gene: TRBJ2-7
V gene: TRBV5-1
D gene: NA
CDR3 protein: ASSLGSRDGSYEQY

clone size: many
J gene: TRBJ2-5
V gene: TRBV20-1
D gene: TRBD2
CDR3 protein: SATTGLAGDGETQY

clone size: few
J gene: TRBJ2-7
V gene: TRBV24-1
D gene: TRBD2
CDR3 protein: ATSDPGTSGRADDEQY

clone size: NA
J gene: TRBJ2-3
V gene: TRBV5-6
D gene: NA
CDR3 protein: ASSLDGISTDTQY

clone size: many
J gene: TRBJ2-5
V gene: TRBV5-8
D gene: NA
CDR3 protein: ASRTGTDQETQY

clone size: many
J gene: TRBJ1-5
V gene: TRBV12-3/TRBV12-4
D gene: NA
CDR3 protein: ASCLGGNQPQH

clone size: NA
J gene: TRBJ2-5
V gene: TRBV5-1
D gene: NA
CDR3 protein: ASSHPGLGGETQY

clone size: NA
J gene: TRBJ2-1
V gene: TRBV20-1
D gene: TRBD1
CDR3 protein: SASHSGQGYNEQF

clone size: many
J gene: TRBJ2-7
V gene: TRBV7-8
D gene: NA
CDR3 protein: ASSLAWDRSYEQY

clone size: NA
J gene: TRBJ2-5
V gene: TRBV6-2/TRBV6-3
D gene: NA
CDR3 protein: ASSSLAGLKETQY

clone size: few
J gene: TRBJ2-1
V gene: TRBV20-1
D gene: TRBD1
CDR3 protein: SAPPGTGGFGEQF

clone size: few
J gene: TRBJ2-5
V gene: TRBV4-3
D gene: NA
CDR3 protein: ASSEYMDEQETQY

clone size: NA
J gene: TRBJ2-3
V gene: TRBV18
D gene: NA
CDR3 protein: ASSPYATDTQY

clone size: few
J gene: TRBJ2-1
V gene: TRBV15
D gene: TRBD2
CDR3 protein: ATSLPGLAGEGQF

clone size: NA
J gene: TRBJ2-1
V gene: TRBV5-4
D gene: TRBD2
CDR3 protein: ASSSGLAGKGEQF

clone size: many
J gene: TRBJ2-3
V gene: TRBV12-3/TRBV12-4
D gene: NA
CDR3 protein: AITEAAQGKDTQY

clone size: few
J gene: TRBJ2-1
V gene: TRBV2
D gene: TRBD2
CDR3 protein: ASCSGDYNEQF

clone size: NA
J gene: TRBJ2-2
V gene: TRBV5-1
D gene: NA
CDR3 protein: ASSLAGTPTGELF

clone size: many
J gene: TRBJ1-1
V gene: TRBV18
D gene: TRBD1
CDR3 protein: ASSPTGGWGNTEAF

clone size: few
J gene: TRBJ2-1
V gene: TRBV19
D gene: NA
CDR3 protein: ASSNLGVSYNEQF

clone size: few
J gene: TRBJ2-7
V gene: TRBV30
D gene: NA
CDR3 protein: AWSVAGLREQY

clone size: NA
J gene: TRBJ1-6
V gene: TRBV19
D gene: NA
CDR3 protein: ASSMQSSNSPLH

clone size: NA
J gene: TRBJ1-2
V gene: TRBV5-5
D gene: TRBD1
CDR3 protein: ASSSDRAAYGYT

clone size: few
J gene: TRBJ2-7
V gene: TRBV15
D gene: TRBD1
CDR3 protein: ATRASGTATSYEQY

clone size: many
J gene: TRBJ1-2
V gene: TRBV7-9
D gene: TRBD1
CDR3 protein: ASSSTRLDRAGGYGYT

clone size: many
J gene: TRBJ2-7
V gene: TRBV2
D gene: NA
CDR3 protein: ASATSYEQY

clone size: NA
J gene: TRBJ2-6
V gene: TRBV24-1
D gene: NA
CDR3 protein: ATSGTSGANVLT

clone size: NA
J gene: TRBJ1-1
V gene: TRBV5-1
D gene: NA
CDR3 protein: ASGLEGSGTEAF

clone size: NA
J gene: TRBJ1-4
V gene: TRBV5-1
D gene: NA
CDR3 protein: VSSLEPQGPNEKLF

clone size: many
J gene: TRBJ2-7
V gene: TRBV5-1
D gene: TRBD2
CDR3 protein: ASSLANGGSEQY

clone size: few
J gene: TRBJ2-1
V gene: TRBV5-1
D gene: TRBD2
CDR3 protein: ASSFWLAGDGEQF

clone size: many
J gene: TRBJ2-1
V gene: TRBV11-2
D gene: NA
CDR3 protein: ASSLLDGDEQF

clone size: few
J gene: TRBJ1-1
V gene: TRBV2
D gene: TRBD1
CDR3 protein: ASFIKGGLDEAF

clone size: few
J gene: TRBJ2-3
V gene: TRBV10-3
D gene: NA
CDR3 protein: AINEAASRTPDTQY

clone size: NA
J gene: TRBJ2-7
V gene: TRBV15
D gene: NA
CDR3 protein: ATSRDHVGESSYEQY

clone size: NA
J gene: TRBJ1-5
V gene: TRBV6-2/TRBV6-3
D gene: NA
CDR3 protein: ASSYRGAEQPQH

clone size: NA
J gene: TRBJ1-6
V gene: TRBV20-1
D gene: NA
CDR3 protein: SARDTETYNSPLH

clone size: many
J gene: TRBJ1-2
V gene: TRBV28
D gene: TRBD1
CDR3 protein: ASSRGGGRNYGYT

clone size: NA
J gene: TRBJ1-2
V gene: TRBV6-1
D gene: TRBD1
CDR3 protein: ASSKPTGDYGYT

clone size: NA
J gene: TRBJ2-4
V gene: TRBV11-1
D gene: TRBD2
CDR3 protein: ASSWTSGGPNGIQY

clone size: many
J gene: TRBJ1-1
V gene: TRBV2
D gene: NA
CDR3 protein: ASSRIQQGWAF

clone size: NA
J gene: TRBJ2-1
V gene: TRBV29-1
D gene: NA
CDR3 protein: SAADSSYNEQF

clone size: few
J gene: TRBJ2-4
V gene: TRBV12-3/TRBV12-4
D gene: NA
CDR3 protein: ASSSTVFRGKNIQY

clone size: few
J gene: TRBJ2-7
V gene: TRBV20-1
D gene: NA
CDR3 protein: SARDLGHTDSGGYEQY